The 25 T cell receptor beta chains listed next were all sequenced from one sample in a study of molecular identifiers for immune sequencing clone quantification. Each CDR3 protein is one row after TCRdb ran MiXCR on the PCR reads. The repertoire includes tens of thousands of distinct CDR3 sequences, roughly 20% of them detected once, and about 1.5% sits in the top ten. The source material was naive CD8+ T cells from blood, with Jurkat cell RNA spiked in. Specified subset: FACS-sorted CD8+CD4-CCR7+CD45RA+ naive T cells. Source of these receptors: a human donor in good health. Some libraries in this study had Jurkat cell RNA spiked in.

This clonotype occurred a few times. The rearrangement links TRBV29-1 to TRBJ1-2; TRBD1 matches at 9 bases. The V and J ends lost 7 bases and 6 bases, in that order; junction bases with no gene match: 3. CDR3 length: 11 amino acids. Germline lookup yields CDR1 SQVTM and CDR2 ANQGSEA. CDR3 DNA: TGCAGCGGACAGGGGGTCGATGGCTACACCTTC. Residues: CSGQGVDGYTF.

This clonotype came up many times. A junction end diverges from the germline sequence, so it may reflect a read error. The chain recombines TRBV7-7 with TRBJ2-2, with D possibly called TRBD1 or TRBD2 (6 bases each). This CDR3 region has 18 residues. CDR1 SSHAT and CDR2 FNYEAQ come from the germline V gene (reference sequence). The CDR3 DNA follows: TGTGCTAGCAGCCCGAGGGGGGTTCGGTACTCTGACACCGGGGAGCTGTTTTTT. This sequence encodes CASSPRGVRYSDTGELFF.

This clonotype came up a few times. The chain carries TRBV9 and TRBJ2-5, with TRBD2 matching 12 bases. The CDR3 loop spans 16 amino acids. Germline values: CDR1 SGDLS, CDR2 YYNGEE. V gave up 4 bases and J gave up 3 bases; unmatched junction bases: 7. Written as DNA, the CDR3 is TGTGCCAGCAGCTTCAGGACTAGCGGGACGGAAGAGACCCAGTACTTC. It is translated as CASSFRTSGTEETQYF.

This clonotype was detected a few times. J is TRBJ2-1 and V is TRBV6-5; D may be TRBD2 (5 bases). With 2 bases removed from V and 1 base from J, the gap between germline ends came to 12 bases. Per germline, CDR1 MNHEY and CDR2 SVGAGI. CDR3 size: 16 residues. CDR3 in DNA: TGTGCCAGCAGTTACATTGCGGAGCGGTCCTACAATGAGCAGTTCTTC. It codes for CASSYIAERSYNEQFF.

Worth noting for this clonotype: This may arise from a read error, as a much more abundant clone is one base away. The rearrangement links TRBV5-6 to TRBJ2-1; 9 nucleotides line up with TRBD2. The germline V gene has CDR1 SGHDT and CDR2 YYEEEE. The CDR3 sequence is 18 residues long. The DNA of the CDR3 is TGTGCCAGCAGCTTGGCACTAGCGGGCGGACCCACCTACAATGAGCAGTCCTTC. This gives the protein CASSLALAGGPTYNEQSF.

This clonotype was recorded at least ten times. The CDR3 spells CASSLGGPYNEQFF. The DNA for the CDR3 is TGTGCCAGCAGCTTAGGAGGCCCCTACAATGAGCAGTTCTTC. The chain carries TRBV7-2 and TRBJ2-1; unclear D gene. Trimming took off 1 base at V and 2 bases at J, with 6 bases between the two ends. CDR3 length: 14 amino acids. Germline loops: CDR1 SGHTA, CDR2 FQGNSA.

This clonotype has a count of ten or more. The chain uses TRBV7-9 and TRBJ2-1; TRBD2 agrees at 9 bases. The CDR3 has 18 amino acids. Germline-derived CDR1 and CDR2 are SEHNR and FQNEAQ (reference sequence). With V trimmed by 1 base and J by 2 bases, 9 bases remained unmatched. For the CDR3, the DNA is TGTGCCAGCAGCTTAGTTATAGGTAGCGGGAGAACCTACAATGAGCAGTTCTTC. This codes for CASSLVIGSGRTYNEQFF.

To note about this clonotype: This could be a read error, since a much larger clone is one nucleotide away. The chain uses TRBV10-2 and TRBJ2-1; D perhaps matches TRBD2 (5 bases). Germline V gives CDR1 WSHSY, CDR2 SAAADI. V dropped 10 bases and J dropped 5 bases, with 15 bases sitting between them. The length of the CDR3 is 13 residues. CDR3 sequence: CAITLGSNNEQFF. CDR3 DNA sequence: TGCGCCATTACCCTAGGGAGTAACAATGAGCAGTTCTTC.

This clonotype was observed at least ten times. This chain links TRBV10-2 with TRBJ2-1, with no clear D. The CDR3 has 13 amino acids. Germline CDR1 and CDR2: WSHSY and SAAADI. V was pared by 2 bases and J by 2 bases, with 4 bases between. The CDR3 sequence: CASSETPYNEQFF. CDR3 DNA: TGCGCCAGCAGTGAGACGCCCTACAATGAGCAGTTCTTC.

A word on this clonotype: A read error is possible here, since a much larger clone lies one base away. V and J are TRBV5-1 and TRBJ2-1; no clear D gene. The germline V gene encodes CDR1 SGHRS and CDR2 YFSETQ. There are 12 residues in the CDR3. CDR3 in DNA: TGCGCCAGCAGCTTGGCCTTTAATGATCAGTTCTTC. The encoded protein is CASSLAFNDQFF.

This chain uses TRBV18 with TRBJ1-6; possible D gene TRBD1, 5 bases. This CDR3 has 14 amino acids. Germline V gives CDR1 KGHSH, CDR2 LQKENI. V lost 5 bases, J lost 10 bases, and 15 bases lay in between. This CDR3 reads CASSDSGIRSPLHF. The CDR3 DNA sequence: TGTGCCAGCTCAGACTCAGGGATTCGATCACCCCTCCACTTT.

CDR3 loop: CSARSLRDTNTEAFF. The CDR3 nucleotides read TGCAGTGCTAGGTCACTTCGGGACACGAACACTGAAGCTTTCTTT. This chain links TRBV20-1 with TRBJ1-1; possibly TRBD1 for D (6 bases). Germline V gene sequence: CDR1 DFQATT, CDR2 SNEGSKA (reference sequence). Trimming took 3 bases from V and 1 from J, leaving 15 bases between them. The CDR3 is made up of 15 amino acids.

In its sample, this clonotype was seen a few times. This rearrangement joins TRBV2 to TRBJ2-5; 8 bases line up with TRBD1. Germline V CDR1 and CDR2: SNHLY, FYNNEI. Unmatched junction bases numbered 6, after V lost 8 bases and J lost 13 bases. This CDR3 is built from 10 residues. The CDR3 bases are TGTGCCAGCGGGGACAGGTACATGTACTTC. Translating gives CASGDRYMYF.

Concerning this clonotype: This may arise from a read error, as a much more abundant clone is one base away. A read error is likely, as this CDR3 ends without the conserved phenylalanine or tryptophan. The chain has TRBV4-1 and TRBJ2-2, with TRBD1 as a possible D gene (5 bases). CDR1 and CDR2 from the germline V gene are MGHRA and YSYEKL. Between the trimmed V and J ends, which lost 4 bases and 4 bases, there was a span of 10 bases. CDR3 size: 14 residues. The CDR3 region has the DNA TGCGCCAGCAGCCCTGACAGATTCACCGGGGAGCTGTTTCTT. It codes for CASSPDRFTGELFL.

Turning to this clonotype: This may be a read error: a much more frequent sequence differs by one nucleotide. The genes are TRBV4-3 and TRBJ1-1, with D unresolved. This CDR3 contains 14 residues. Germline V CDR1 and CDR2: LGHNA, YSLEER. The CDR3 bases are TGCGCCAGCAGCCAAGAATCTCTGAACACTCAAGCTTTCTTT. It encodes CASSQESLNTQAFF.

Ten or more counts support this clonotype. Relative to the germline gene, one junction end is altered; a read error may explain this. The genes are TRBV10-3 and TRBJ2-4, with D perhaps matching TRBD1 (6 bases). CDR1 ENHRY and CDR2 SYGVKD come from the germline V gene. The CDR3 loop spans 15 amino acids. The CDR3: CAVSEGQLAKNIQYF. DNA for the CDR3: TGTGCCGTCAGTGAAGGACAGCTAGCCAAAAACATTCAGTACTTC.

This clonotype was recorded at least ten times. This chain connects TRBV6-5 to TRBJ2-2, with TRBD1 as a possible D gene (5 bases). The CDR3 length is 15 residues. The V end was cut by 0 bases, the J end by 4 bases, with 9 bases between. Germline V gives CDR1 MNHEY, CDR2 SVGAGI. CDR3 coding DNA: TGTGCCAGCAGTTACTCGCAGGGTTCCACCGGGGAGCTGTTTTTT. This codes for CASSYSQGSTGELFF.

The sample holds many counts of this clonotype. For the CDR3, the DNA is TGTGCCACCAGTGATCCTACGGGACTAGCGGGAGGAGTGGGGACAGATACGCAGTATTTT. Protein sequence: CATSDPTGLAGGVGTDTQYF. The V and J genes are TRBV24-1 and TRBJ2-3; the match to TRBD2 covers 15 bases. Per germline, CDR1 KGHDR and CDR2 SFDVKD. The CDR3 has 20 residues. V lost 3 bases and J lost 3; bases outside the gene matches: 12.

V is TRBV29-1 and J is TRBJ2-1; 8 bases line up with TRBD1. Germline CDR1 reads SQVTM; CDR2 reads ANQGSEA. Unmatched junction bases numbered 5, after V lost 6 bases and J lost 4 bases. This CDR3 region has 13 residues. CDR3 DNA: TGCAGCGTGGAGACAGGGGAGTACAATGAGCAGTTCTTC. Its protein product is CSVETGEYNEQFF.

This clonotype was counted many times. The chain recombines TRBV28 with TRBJ2-1; 7 bases line up with TRBD2. Trimming removed 3 bases from V and 8 bases from J; junction bases left unmatched: 19. Germline-derived CDR1 and CDR2 are MDHEN and SYDVKM. CDR3 length: 18 amino acids. The DNA for the CDR3 is TGTGCCAGCAGTTTCCCCCGACTAGCTCTGGGACTCGGGTATGAGCAGTTCTTC. It yields the protein CASSFPRLALGLGYEQFF.

This clonotype was observed at least ten times. V usage is TRBV5-4 and J usage is TRBJ2-7, with TRBD2 as a possible D gene (7 bases). In germline, CDR1 is SGHNT, CDR2 YYREEE (reference sequence). V was clipped by 0 bases and J by 2 bases, with 12 bases between them. The CDR3 sequence is 15 residues long. CDR3 region: CASSLAGGLPYEQYF. The CDR3 coding sequence is TGTGCCAGCAGCTTGGCCGGGGGGCTGCCCTACGAGCAGTACTTC.

Many counts were recorded for this clonotype. The chain has TRBV27 and TRBJ2-7; D uncertain. Trimming stripped 4 bases from V and 1 base from J, with 14 bases between. The CDR3 extends over 15 amino acids. Germline values: CDR1 MNHEY, CDR2 SMNVEV (reference sequence). The CDR3 DNA reads TGTGCCAGCAGTTACCCCCGAGGAAGTTCCTACGAGCAGTACTTC. This gives the protein CASSYPRGSSYEQYF.

This clonotype was counted many times. The V gene is TRBV4-1, the J gene TRBJ2-1; TRBD2 might be the D (5 bases). Germline loops: CDR1 MGHRA, CDR2 YSYEKL. The CDR3 totals 17 residues. V lost 0 bases and J 0 bases, leaving 12 bases between the germline ends. This CDR3 is CASSQDVRVSSYNEQFF. The CDR3 coding sequence is TGCGCCAGCAGCCAAGATGTGAGGGTGAGCTCCTACAATGAGCAGTTCTTC.

On this clonotype: One end of the junction fails to match germline, which may point to a read error. The gene calls are TRBV4-3 and TRBJ2-1; 8 bases are shared with TRBD2. Germline V CDR1 and CDR2: LGHNA, YSLEER. The CDR3 spans 16 residues. CDR3 residues: CVSSQVTGGPYDEQFF. In nucleotides, the CDR3 is TGCGTCAGCAGCCAAGTTACGGGAGGGCCCTACGATGAGCAGTTCTTC.

This clonotype was recorded at least ten times. CDR3 sequence (DNA): TGCGCCAGCAGCTTGCGGGGGAACACTGAAGCTTTCTTT. Amino acids: CASSLRGNTEAFF. V and J are TRBV5-1 and TRBJ1-1, with D unresolved. CDR1 is SGHRS, CDR2 YFSETQ, per germline. CDR3 length: 13 residues. The V and J ends lost 1 base and 1 base respectively, with 5 bases between them.